This TCR beta chain appears in the sequencing data of a study of T cell repertoires in cytomegalovirus infection. Study details: HLA-B-restricted CMV epitopes that are well studied were used alongside recently identified HLA-C-restricted ones. An indication of both CMV infection and matching HLA type came from public TCR beta signatures.

From the reads, TCRdb called clonotypes with MiXCR, one entry per CDR3 protein. The sample carries tens of thousands of distinct CDR3 sequences, 20% to 25% recorded once. This clonotype was seen more than once but under ten times. Its target is unknown. The sequences come from CD8+ T cells from cultured PBMCs, collected from culture after CMV antigen stimulation. This sequence originates from a human donor in good health (CMV status not recorded). Some clones in this sample may be carry-over from other donors' samples.

CDR3 amino acids: CSARDVDSSSYNEQFF. CDR3 bases: TGCAGTGCTAGAGATGTGGACTCGAGCTCCTACAATGAGCAGTTCTTC. V gene TRBV20-1 combines with J gene TRBJ2-1, with a tentative D call TRBD2 (5 bases). From germline, CDR1 is DFQATT and CDR2 SNEGSKA (reference sequence). Trimming took 0 bases from V and 0 from J, leaving 12 bases between them. The CDR3 contains 16 residues.